The 6 T cell receptor beta chains below all came from one sample that was sequenced in a study of T cell repertoires in cytomegalovirus infection. MiXCR was run by TCRdb on the reads, yielding one entry per CDR3 protein. The sample comprises 450,000 to 550,000 distinct CDR3 sequences, 15% to 20% of which are singletons, and approximately 24% rests with the top ten. Sequencing was carried out using CD8+ T cells from PBMCs. These receptors were taken from a human donor in good health (CMV status not recorded). Some clones in this sample may be carry-over from other donors' samples.

This clonotype was detected a few times. The chain links TRBV27 to TRBJ2-6; tentatively, D is TRBD2 (5 bases). The V end lost 7 bases, the J end lost 0 bases, and 16 bases lay between the germline ends. Germline V lookup: CDR1 MNHEY, CDR2 SMNVEV (reference sequence). This CDR3 comprises 17 residues. Here the CDR3 DNA reads TGTGCCAGCATGAGGGCAGGTCCCCTCTCTGGGGCCAACGTCCTGACTTTC. Amino acids: CASMRAGPLSGANVLTF.

This clonotype turned up a few times. The gene calls are TRBV24-1 and TRBJ2-6, with a tentative D call TRBD1 (6 bases). V gave up 10 bases and J gave up 0 bases, with 27 bases separating them. In germline, CDR1 is KGHDR, CDR2 SFDVKD. The CDR3 covers 20 residues. CDR3 sequence reads: CATGFSRTEITYSGANVLTF. Written as DNA, the CDR3 is TGTGCCACGGGCTTTTCCCGGACAGAGATAACCTACTCTGGGGCCAACGTCCTGACTTTC.

This chain uses TRBV15 with TRBJ2-1, with TRBD2 identical over 9 bases. The J segment lost 7 bases and the V segment lost 5 bases, leaving 18 bases of the junction unmatched. Germline V lookup: CDR1 LNHNV, CDR2 YYDKDF (reference sequence). The CDR3 covers 18 residues. The CDR3 region has the DNA TGTGCCACCAGCTCGTCTGGGGGGCGGGAGGGCTTGGGAAATGAGCAGTTCTTC. Its translation is CATSSSGGREGLGNEQFF.

Ten or more counts support this clonotype. The V and J genes are TRBV5-1 and TRBJ2-5; TRBD2 is a possible D gene (5 bases). The CDR3 length is 16 residues. CDR1 SGHRS and CDR2 YFSETQ come from the germline V gene. With 1 base removed from V and 4 bases from J, the gap between germline ends came to 17 bases. The CDR3 protein is CASSLKIGEAGETQYF. CDR3 DNA: TGCGCCAGCAGCTTGAAGATAGGCGAGGCGGGAGAGACCCAGTACTTC.

The CDR3 loop is CASSIVAGEVTDTQYF. Here the CDR3 DNA reads TGTGCCAGTAGTATAGTAGCGGGAGAAGTAACAGATACGCAGTATTTT. This chain links TRBV19 with TRBJ2-3; 9 positions agree with TRBD2. The CDR3 covers 16 residues. In germline, CDR1 is LNHDA, CDR2 SQIVND (reference sequence). V lost 1 base and J lost 3; bases outside the gene matches: 5.

The chain recombines TRBV24-1 with TRBJ2-3; the D gene is possibly TRBD1 (6 bases). The V end was cut by 8 bases, the J end by 3 bases, with 20 bases between. CDR1 and CDR2 (germline): KGHDR, SFDVKD. The CDR3 runs 16 residues. The CDR3 region is CATIRSRQALTDTQYF. The CDR3 DNA reads as TGTGCCACCATCCGGTCCAGACAGGCACTAACAGATACGCAGTATTTT.